One sample yielded the 9 T cell receptor beta chains listed below, sequenced in a study of blood T cell repertoires in COVID-19. The protocol was immunoSEQ multiplex PCR, while the TCRdb copy is restricted to in-frame clones and leaves out a portion. Of 350,000 to 400,000 clones in the sample, about nine tenths were seen once. Material for sequencing was PBMCs or T cells enriched from blood (not recorded which). All receptors derive from a woman in her thirties who had recovered from COVID-19.

This sequence joins TRBV29-1 and TRBJ2-1, with 9 bases identical to TRBD2. Germline V gene data show CDR1 as SQVTM and CDR2 as ANQGSEA. The CDR3 runs to 13 residues. Unmatched junction bases numbered 8, after V lost 4 bases and J lost 10 bases. The CDR3 sequence: CSVGTSAFTEQFF. DNA of the CDR3: TGCAGCGTTGGGACTAGCGCGTTCACCGAGCAGTTCTTC.

The DNA for the CDR3 is TGTGCCAGCAGTATGACAGGGGGATTTCAGCCCCAGCATTTT. The encoded protein is CASSMTGGFQPQHF. The chain is built from TRBV28 and TRBJ1-5; 9 positions match TRBD1. The V gene end was trimmed by 5 bases and the J gene end by 6 bases; junction bases not matched to a gene: 5. The CDR3 extends over 14 amino acids. Germline lookup yields CDR1 MDHEN and CDR2 SYDVKM.

V is TRBV29-1 and J is TRBJ1-2, with 7 bases fitting TRBD1. Germline trimming cut 6 bases from V and 2 bases from J; bases unmatched to any gene: 6. CDR3 length: 13 residues. The V gene's germline CDR1 is SQVTM and CDR2 ANQGSEA. CDR3 DNA: TGCAGCGTGGGAAAGACAGGGAACTATGGCTACACCTTC. Translated: CSVGKTGNYGYTF. Combining the CDR3 with reference TRBV29-1 and TRBJ1-2 gives the whole variable domain SAVISQKPSRDICQRGTSLTIQCQVDSQVTMMFWYRQQPGQSLTLIATANQGSEATYESGFVIDKFPISRPNLTFSTLTVSNMSPEDSSIYLCSVGKTGNYGYTFGSGTRLTVV.

This clone was counted only a few times. The CDR3 is CASSQGDRGLGGYTF. The CDR3 DNA reads as TGCGCCAGCAGCCAAGGGGACAGGGGTTTAGGTGGCTACACCTTC. J is TRBJ1-2 and V is TRBV4-1; 10 bases fit TRBD1. J lost 7 bases, V lost 1 base, and 6 bases had no gene match. Germline V gene data show CDR1 as MGHRA and CDR2 as YSYEKL. This CDR3 has 15 residues.

The chain's CDR3 is CASFPPGRGNTEAFF. CDR3 coding DNA: TGTGCCAGCTTCCCGCCGGGGCGGGGAAACACTGAAGCTTTCTTT. V and J are TRBV18 and TRBJ1-1, with D perhaps TRBD1 (5 bases). V was clipped by 7 bases and J by 2 bases, with 17 bases between them. Germline CDR1 reads KGHSH; CDR2 reads LQKENI. The CDR3 consists of 15 residues.

This clone has just one count. This chain connects TRBV11-3 to TRBJ2-4, with D possibly matching TRBD2 (5 bases). The CDR3 has 15 residues. From germline, CDR1 is SGHNT and CDR2 YENEEA. Trimming left V 0 bases short and J 5 bases short, with 11 bases between. CDR3 bases: TGTGCCAGCAGCTTAGATGCGGGTGAGGAAAACATTCAGTACTTC. Protein: CASSLDAGEENIQYF.

This sequence joins TRBV28 and TRBJ1-2; perhaps TRBD1 as D (5 bases). The V end was cut by 2 bases, the J end by 4 bases, with 14 bases between. This CDR3 spans 15 amino acids. The germline gives CDR1 MDHEN, CDR2 SYDVKM. CDR3 loop: CASSLGGAVIYGYTF. The CDR3 bases are TGTGCCAGCAGTTTAGGTGGGGCGGTTATCTATGGCTACACCTTC.

Written as DNA, the CDR3 is TGTGCCAGCAGCTTGGAGGCAGGTAACGACGAGCAGTACTTC. Its protein product is CASSLEAGNDEQYF. The rearrangement joins TRBV7-2 to TRBJ2-7, with D possibly TRBD2 on 5 matching bases. This CDR3 is 14 amino acids long. V dropped 3 bases and J dropped 5 bases, with 14 bases sitting between them. Germline values: CDR1 SGHTA, CDR2 FQGNSA.

This rearrangement joins TRBV7-8 to TRBJ1-4, with 7 bases lining up with TRBD1. The trim removed 6 bases at V and 0 bases at J, leaving 4 bases unmatched. Germline lookup yields CDR1 SGHVS and CDR2 FQNEAQ. The CDR3 runs 15 residues. CDR3 in amino acids: CASSSRGATNEKLFF. Here the CDR3 DNA reads TGTGCCAGCAGTTCCAGGGGGGCAACTAATGAAAAACTGTTTTTT.